One sample yielded the 2 T cell receptor beta chains listed below, sequenced in a study of cytomegalovirus exposure and HLA in healthy donors (dated by TCRdb to about 2017). Libraries came from the immunoSEQ multiplex PCR assay. For the multiplex PCR, a mixture combining 60 forward primers for TCR Vbeta segments and 13 reverse primers for TCR Jbeta segments was used. Drawn from immuneACCESS, this table holds only the in-frame rearrangements with V and J called that TCRdb kept. Clones are partly lost; checked studies trace under half to an unresolved V gene and leave the rest unexplained. This sample comprises more than 150,000 clones, more than 75% of them detected only once. About 1.5% of the sample comes from the top ten. The sample taken for sequencing was PBMCs. The receptor source for this set is a middle-aged man in good health and CMV-seronegative.

The J gene is TRBJ1-5, the V gene TRBV7-3, with TRBD1 matching 7 bases. Germline CDR1 SGHTA, CDR2 FQGTGA. The CDR3 extends over 14 amino acids. Trimming took 6 bases from V and 2 from J; bases not matched to a gene: 4. CDR3 nucleotides: TGTGCCAGCAGTCGCGACAGGGGCAATCAGCCCCAGCATTTT. Translation: CASSRDRGNQPQHF. The full variable domain, rest sourced from reference TRBV7-3 and TRBJ1-5, is GAGVSQTPSNKVTEKGKYVELRCDPISGHTALYWYRQSLGQGPEFLIYFQGTGAADDSGLPNDRFFAVRPEGSVSTLKIQRTERGDSAVYLCASSRDRGNQPQHFGDGTRLSIL.

The chain combines TRBV21-1 with TRBJ1-2; the table's TRBD1 call for D was not verified on the DNA. TRBV21-1 constitutes a pseudogene. The CDR3 is made up of 16 amino acids. This CDR3 is CASSKVGSRGKYGYTF. Here the CDR3 DNA reads TGTGCCAGCAGCAAAGTAGGGAGCAGGGGTAAGTATGGCTACACCTTC.